This is a list of T cell receptor beta chains from one sample in a study of blood T cells in healthy people across ages. In TCRdb, the 5' RACE reads were re-called with MiXCR into one record per CDR3 protein. The data contain hundreds of thousands of distinct CDR3 sequences, roughly 26% of them seen just once; the ten biggest clones take up 17%. Sequencing input: blood. Receptor source: an elderly woman in good health. The CDR3 runs from the conserved cysteine through the conserved F or W. D genes are given only for firm matches. Rows give clone size only sometimes, using once, few, many, or a class for an expanded clone.

j_gene | v_gene | abundance | d_gene | CDR3aa | CDR3nt
TRBJ2-1 | TRBV7-2 | - | TRBD1 | CASSTRDRGNEQFF | TGCGCCAGCAGCACCCGGGACAGGGGCAATGAGCAGTTCTTC
TRBJ1-1 | TRBV18 | - | TRBD1 | CASSQGTGGAQTEAFF | TGTGCCAGCTCACAAGGAACAGGGGGCGCACAGACTGAAGCTTTCTTT
TRBJ2-3 | TRBV20-1 | many | TRBD2 | CSASLAGGQYTQYF | TGCAGTGCTAGCTTAGCGGGGGGGCAATATACGCAGTATTTT
TRBJ1-1 | TRBV20-1 | many | TRBD1 | CSAGQGAAEAFF | TGCAGTGCAGGACAGGGGGCTGCTGAAGCTTTCTTT
TRBJ1-1 | TRBV4-3 | few | - | CASSQASHRSTEAFF | TGCGCCAGCAGCCAAGCATCCCACCGAAGTACTGAAGCTTTCTTT
TRBJ1-2 | TRBV11-2 | many | TRBD1 | CASSVSGTEPNYGYTF | TGTGCCAGCAGCGTTTCCGGGACAGAACCAAACTATGGCTACACCTTC
TRBJ1-4 | TRBV20-1 | - | - | CSARRGRTNEKLFF | TGCAGTGCTAGAAGGGGTCGGACTAATGAAAAACTGTTTTTT
TRBJ1-5 | TRBV19 | - | - | CASSIYLGPQHF | TGTGCCAGTAGTATCTATCTAGGGCCCCAGCATTTT
TRBJ2-5 | TRBV2 | once | - | CTSSDIGSQYF | TGTACCAGCAGTGATATAGGGTCCCAGTACTTC
TRBJ2-7 | TRBV5-1 | many | TRBD2 | CASSLESSGVFYEQYF | TGCGCCAGCAGCTTGGAATCTAGCGGGGTTTTCTACGAGCAGTACTTC
TRBJ1-5 | TRBV24-1 | many | - | CATSEAQGGNQPQHF | TGTGCCACCAGTGAAGCACAGGGCGGCAATCAGCCCCAGCATTTT
TRBJ1-6 | TRBV7-6 | - | - | CASSLRSDNSPLHF | TGTGCCAGCAGCTTAAGATCGGATAATTCACCCCTCCACTTT
TRBJ2-3 | TRBV27 | many | TRBD2 | CASSLLAYSGGTDTQYF | TGTGCCAGCAGTTTACTTGCCTACAGCGGGGGCACAGATACGCAGTATTTT
TRBJ1-6 | TRBV18 | few | TRBD1 | CASSRDRASSPLHF | TGTGCCAGCTCACGGGACAGGGCAAGCTCACCCCTCCACTTT
TRBJ2-7 | TRBV20-1 | - | - | CSARGLSRQGGCDEQYF | TGCAGTGCTAGAGGGCTTTCGAGGCAGGGAGGTTGCGACGAGCAGTACTTC
TRBJ2-5 | TRBV18 | many | - | CASSPKVLVGGQETQYF | TGTGCCAGCTCACCAAAAGTTCTAGTCGGGGGCCAAGAGACCCAGTACTTC
TRBJ2-4 | TRBV28 | - | - | CASSQAGSIAKNIQYF | TGTGCCAGCAGTCAAGCCGGAAGTATAGCCAAAAACATTCAGTACTTC
TRBJ2-5 | TRBV3-1 | - | - | CASSQDLRGRTNEQYF | TGTGCCAGCAGCCAAGATCTGAGGGGTCGAACGAATGAGCAGTACTTC
TRBJ2-3 | TRBV29-1 | - | TRBD2 | CSVDGSGGRSGADTQYF | TGCAGCGTGGACGGGTCGGGCGGGAGGAGCGGTGCAGATACGCAGTATTTT
TRBJ2-5 | TRBV10-1 | many | TRBD1 | CASSEGGQGVRETQYF | TGCGCCAGCAGTGAAGGCGGGCAGGGGGTGCGAGAGACCCAGTACTTC
TRBJ1-2 | TRBV7-6 | - | TRBD1 | CASIKTGNYGYTF | TGTGCCAGCATAAAGACAGGGAACTATGGCTACACCTTC
TRBJ2-5 | TRBV7-9 | - | - | CASNKADQTQYF | TGTGCCAGCAACAAAGCGGACCAAACCCAGTACTTC
TRBJ1-5 | TRBV6-5 | few | - | CASSRRGSNQPQHF | TGTGCCAGCAGTCGACGGGGTAGCAATCAGCCCCAGCATTTT
TRBJ2-7 | TRBV10-2 | few | - | CASRQDYNEQYF | TGCGCCAGCAGACAGGACTACAATGAGCAGTACTTC
TRBJ2-2 | TRBV12-3/TRBV12-4 | few | - | CASSLGQGELFF | TGTGCCAGCAGTTTAGGACAGGGGGAGCTGTTTTTT
TRBJ2-2 | TRBV12-3/TRBV12-4 | many | - | CASSPHVYGPVLVVENTGELFF | TGTGCCAGCAGTCCACATGTATATGGGCCGGTGCTAGTAGTGGAAAACACCGGGGAGCTGTTTTTT
TRBJ1-3 | TRBV7-6 | - | - | CASGRSGNTIYF | TGTGCCAGCGGAAGGTCTGGAAACACCATATATTTT
TRBJ1-4 | TRBV12-3/TRBV12-4 | - | TRBD1 | CASSPRDRSKLFF | TGTGCCAGCAGCCCCAGGGACAGATCGAAACTGTTTTTT
TRBJ2-3 | TRBV5-1 | many | TRBD2 | CASSLNPLTSGGTDTQYF | TGCGCCAGCAGCCTCAACCCGCTGACTAGCGGGGGCACAGATACGCAGTATTTT
TRBJ2-3 | TRBV27 | few | TRBD2 | CASSNTMRGGSDTQYF | TGTGCCAGCAGTAACACAATGCGGGGGGGATCAGATACGCAGTATTTT
TRBJ1-2 | TRBV5-4 | many | TRBD1 | CASSLRTGLSGYTF | TGTGCCAGCAGTTTACGGACAGGTCTGAGCGGCTACACCTTC
TRBJ1-2 | TRBV21-1 | - | - | CVGSKEVGAGYGYTF | TGTGTCGGCAGCAAAGAGGTGGGGGCAGGGTATGGCTACACCTTC
TRBJ1-2 | TRBV5-1 | - | - | CASSWEGTPEGYTF | TGCGCCAGCAGCTGGGAGGGGACCCCCGAGGGCTACACCTTC
TRBJ2-5 | TRBV2 | - | - | CASSEGQKETQYF | TGTGCCAGCAGTGAAGGACAAAAAGAGACCCAGTACTTC
TRBJ2-1 | TRBV7-9 | many | - | CASSLGTVKHEQFF | TGTGCCAGCAGCCTGGGGACCGTGAAGCATGAGCAGTTCTTC
TRBJ2-1 | TRBV9 | few | TRBD2 | CASSVGSRGGHNEQFF | TGTGCCAGCAGCGTAGGTTCGCGGGGGGGCCACAATGAGCAGTTCTTC
TRBJ1-2 | TRBV6-1 | - | TRBD1 | CASSRGQGARINYGYTF | TGTGCCAGCAGTCGCGGACAGGGGGCTCGAATCAACTATGGCTACACCTTC
TRBJ2-5 | TRBV4-1 | - | - | CASSQSAPGAGEQYF | TGCGCCAGCAGCCAAAGTGCGCCAGGGGCTGGGGAGCAGTACTTC
TRBJ2-2 | TRBV5-1 | - | TRBD1 | CASSLVTGAYLGELFF | TGCGCCAGCAGCTTGGTGACAGGGGCTTACCTCGGGGAGCTGTTTTTT
TRBJ2-7 | TRBV21-1 | few | - | CASSKRGADEQYF | TGTGCCAGCAGCAAAAGGGGGGCGGACGAGCAGTACTTC
TRBJ2-7 | TRBV2 | - | TRBD2 | CASSVRGLAAYEQYF | TGTGCCAGCAGTGTCAGGGGACTAGCGGCCTACGAGCAGTACTTC
TRBJ1-2 | TRBV20-1 | - | - | CSALLGSARGVYTF | TGCAGTGCCCTCTTGGGGTCTGCCCGTGGGGTCTACACCTTC
TRBJ1-2 | TRBV27 | many | - | CASSLAGMGRSQYGYTF | TGTGCCAGCAGTTTAGCGGGGATGGGGCGCAGCCAGTATGGCTACACCTTC